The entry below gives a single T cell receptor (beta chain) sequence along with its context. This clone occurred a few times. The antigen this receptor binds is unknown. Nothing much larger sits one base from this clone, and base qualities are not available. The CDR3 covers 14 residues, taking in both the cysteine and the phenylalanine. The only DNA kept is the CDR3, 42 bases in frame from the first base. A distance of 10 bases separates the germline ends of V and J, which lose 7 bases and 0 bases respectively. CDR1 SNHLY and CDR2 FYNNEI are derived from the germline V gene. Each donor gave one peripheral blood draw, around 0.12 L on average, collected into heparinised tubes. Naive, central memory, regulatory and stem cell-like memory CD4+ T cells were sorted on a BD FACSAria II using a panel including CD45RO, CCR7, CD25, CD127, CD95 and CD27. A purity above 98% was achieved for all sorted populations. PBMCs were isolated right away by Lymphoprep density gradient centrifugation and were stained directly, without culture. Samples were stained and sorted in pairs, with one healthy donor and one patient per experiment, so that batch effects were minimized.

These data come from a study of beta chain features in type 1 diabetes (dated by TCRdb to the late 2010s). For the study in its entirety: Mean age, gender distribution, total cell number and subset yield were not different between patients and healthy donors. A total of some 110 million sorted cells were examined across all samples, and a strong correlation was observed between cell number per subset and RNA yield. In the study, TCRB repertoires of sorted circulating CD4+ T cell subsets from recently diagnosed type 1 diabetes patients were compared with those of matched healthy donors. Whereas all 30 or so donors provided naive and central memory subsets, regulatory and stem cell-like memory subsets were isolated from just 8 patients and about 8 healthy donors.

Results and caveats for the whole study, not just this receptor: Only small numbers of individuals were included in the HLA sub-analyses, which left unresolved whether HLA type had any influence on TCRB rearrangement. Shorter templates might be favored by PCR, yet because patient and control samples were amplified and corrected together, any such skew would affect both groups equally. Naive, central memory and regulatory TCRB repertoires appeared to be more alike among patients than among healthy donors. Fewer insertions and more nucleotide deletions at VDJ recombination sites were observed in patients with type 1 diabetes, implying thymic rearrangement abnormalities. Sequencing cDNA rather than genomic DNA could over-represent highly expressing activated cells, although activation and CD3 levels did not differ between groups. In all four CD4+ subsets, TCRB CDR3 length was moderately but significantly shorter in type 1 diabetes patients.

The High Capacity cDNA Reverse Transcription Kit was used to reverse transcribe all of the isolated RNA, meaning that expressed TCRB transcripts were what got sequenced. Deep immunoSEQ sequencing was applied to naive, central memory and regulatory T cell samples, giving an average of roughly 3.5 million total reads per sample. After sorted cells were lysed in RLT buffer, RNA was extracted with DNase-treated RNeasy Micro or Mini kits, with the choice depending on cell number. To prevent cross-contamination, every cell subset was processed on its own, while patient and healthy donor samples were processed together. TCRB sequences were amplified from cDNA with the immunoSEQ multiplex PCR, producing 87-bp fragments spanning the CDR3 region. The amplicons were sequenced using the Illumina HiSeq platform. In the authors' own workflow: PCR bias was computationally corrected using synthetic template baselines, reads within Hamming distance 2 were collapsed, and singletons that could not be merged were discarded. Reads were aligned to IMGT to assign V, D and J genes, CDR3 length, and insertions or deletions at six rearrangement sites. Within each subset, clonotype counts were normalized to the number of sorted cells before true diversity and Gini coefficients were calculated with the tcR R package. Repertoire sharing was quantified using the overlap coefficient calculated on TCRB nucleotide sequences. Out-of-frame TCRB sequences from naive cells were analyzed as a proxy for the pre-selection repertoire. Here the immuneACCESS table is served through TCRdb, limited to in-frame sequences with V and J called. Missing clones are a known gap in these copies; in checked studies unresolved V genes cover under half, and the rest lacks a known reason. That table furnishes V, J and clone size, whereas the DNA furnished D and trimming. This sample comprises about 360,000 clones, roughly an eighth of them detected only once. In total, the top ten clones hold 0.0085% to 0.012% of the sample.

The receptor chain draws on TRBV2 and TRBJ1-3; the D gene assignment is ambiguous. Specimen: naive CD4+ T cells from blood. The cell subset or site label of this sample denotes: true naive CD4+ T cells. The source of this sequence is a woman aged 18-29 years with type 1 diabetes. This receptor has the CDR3 CASTLDFSGNTIYF. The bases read TGTGCCAGCACTCTAGACTTCTCTGGAAACACCATATATTTT.